This is a list of T cell receptor beta chains from one sample in a study of blood T cell repertoires in COVID-19. Clones were read by immunoSEQ multiplex PCR, and TCRdb kept only the in-frame ones, dropping some. The table lists about 670,000 clones, about 87% of them singletons. The specimen sequenced was peripheral blood. These receptors originate from a young woman with acute or convalescent COVID-19. Each CDR3 is given with its conserved first and last residue. D genes are given only for firm matches. Only some rows state a clone size, as once, few, many or a class for expanded clones.

V: TRBV10-2
size: once
J: TRBJ1-2
length: 14
D: TRBD1
CDR3: CASSPGQGSFSYTF
DNA: TGCGCCAGCAGCCCCGGACAGGGAAGCTTCTCCTACACCTTC

V: TRBV19
size: .
J: TRBJ2-4
length: 15
D: TRBD1
CDR3: CASRGGTISKNIQYF
DNA: TGTGCCAGTAGAGGGGGCACCATATCCAAAAACATTCAGTACTTC

V: TRBV7-6
size: .
J: TRBJ2-5
length: 15
D: TRBD1
CDR3: CASSSTGNFQETQYF
DNA: TGTGCCAGCAGCTCGACAGGGAACTTCCAAGAGACCCAGTACTTC

V: TRBV3-1/TRBV3-2
size: .
J: TRBJ2-3
length: 18
D: .
CDR3: CASSQDPGGTSSTDTQYF
DNA: TGTGCCAGCAGCCAAGATCCAGGGGGGACCTCTAGCACAGATACGCAGTATTTT

V: TRBV6-1
size: .
J: TRBJ1-1
length: 14
D: .
CDR3: CASSEWGEYTEAFF
DNA: TGTGCCAGCAGTGAATGGGGGGAGTACACTGAAGCTTTCTTT

V: TRBV5-4
size: .
J: TRBJ1-2
length: 12
D: .
CDR3: CASSLRGGGYTF
DNA: TGTGCCAGCAGCCTCAGAGGGGGAGGCTACACCTTC

V: TRBV25-1
size: .
J: TRBJ1-2
length: 15
D: TRBD1
CDR3: CASSVNRGPYYGYTF
DNA: TGTGCCAGCAGTGTTAACAGGGGCCCCTACTATGGCTACACCTTC

V: TRBV5-1
size: .
J: TRBJ1-5
length: 16
D: .
CDR3: CASSQLSGASNQPQHF
DNA: TGCGCCAGCAGCCAACTGTCAGGGGCTAGCAATCAGCCCCAGCATTTT

V: TRBV7-9
size: .
J: TRBJ1-4
length: 13
D: .
CDR3: CASSLAGNEKLFF
DNA: TGTGCCAGCAGCTTGGCAGGAAATGAAAAACTGTTTTTT

V: TRBV12-5
size: .
J: TRBJ1-3
length: 16
D: .
CDR3: CASGNRAQVLGNTIYF
DNA: TGTGCTAGTGGTAACAGGGCTCAGGTCCTAGGAAACACCATATATTTT

V: TRBV6-6
size: .
J: TRBJ1-4
length: 13
D: .
CDR3: CASCNGALEKLFF
DNA: TGTGCCAGCTGCAATGGGGCCTTAGAAAAACTGTTTTTT

V: TRBV6-2/TRBV6-3
size: .
J: TRBJ2-3
length: 17
D: TRBD2
CDR3: CASSYGPASGGTDTQYF
DNA: TGTGCCAGCAGTTACGGTCCGGCTAGCGGGGGAACAGATACGCAGTATTTT

V: TRBV6-5
size: .
J: TRBJ1-2
length: 14
D: TRBD1
CDR3: CASSYSQGEYGYTF
DNA: TGTGCCAGCAGTTACTCGCAGGGGGAGTATGGCTACACCTTC

V: TRBV4-1
size: .
J: TRBJ1-3
length: 15
D: .
CDR3: CASSQVPGSGDTIYF
DNA: TGCGCCAGCAGCCAAGTGCCGGGGTCTGGGGACACCATATATTTT

V: TRBV24-1
size: .
J: TRBJ1-2
length: 13
D: .
CDR3: CATSDPPGGGYTF
DNA: TGTGCCACCAGTGACCCCCCCGGAGGTGGCTACACCTTC